Below, 22 T cell receptor beta chains from the same sample are listed, as sequenced in a study of T-cell memory formation after mild COVID-19. TCRdb passed the 5' RACE reads through MiXCR, listing each CDR3 protein once. The sample holds some 320,000 distinct CDR3 sequences, roughly 15% seen once. The material sequenced was PBMCs or a T cell subset sorted from them (not recorded which). The receptors here all came from a man aged 18 to 29 who had mild COVID-19 (a few samples of this study predate the infection). Cell type and time point are not known.

On this clonotype itself: The junction shows a germline mismatch at one end, possibly a read error. V usage is TRBV29-1 and J usage is TRBJ2-3; D is unclear. Germline CDR1 is SQVTM and CDR2 is ANQGSEA. The CDR3 is 14 residues long. The CDR3 loop is CSVEDAVGIDTKYF. CDR3 DNA: TGCAGCGTTGAAGACGCAGTTGGCATAGATACGAAGTATTTT.

The rearrangement uses TRBV20-1 and TRBJ1-1; D is uncertain. Looked up from germline, CDR1 is DFQATT and CDR2 is SNEGSKA (reference sequence). V was shortened by 0 bases and J by 3 bases, with 2 bases between the two germline ends. The CDR3 totals 11 residues. Here the CDR3 DNA reads TGCAGTGCTAGAGATGACACTGAAGCTTTCTTT. It encodes CSARDDTEAFF.

This clonotype was counted only a few times. This chain uses TRBV7-9 with TRBJ1-5; possible D gene TRBD1, 5 bases. The V gene lost 5 bases and the J gene lost 4 bases, with 12 bases spanning the gap. This CDR3 has 14 amino acids. Germline V CDR1 and CDR2: SEHNR, FQNEAQ (reference sequence). The CDR3 nucleotides are TGTGCCAGCAGCAGCGACAGCCTTAATCAGCCCCAGCATTTT. This codes for CASSSDSLNQPQHF.

A few counts support this clonotype. The V gene is TRBV3-1, the J gene TRBJ1-2, with D unresolved. The CDR3 covers 11 residues. With 8 bases removed from V and 8 bases from J, the gap between germline ends came to 12 bases. CDR1 LGHDT and CDR2 YNNKEL come from the germline V gene (reference sequence). For the CDR3, the DNA is TGTGCCAGCGGGAGGAAAGGAGGCTACACCTTC. Encoded protein: CASGRKGGYTF.

This clonotype showed up just a few times. The V gene is TRBV7-9, the J gene TRBJ2-1, with TRBD1 matching 9 bases. The germline CDR1 and CDR2 sequences are SEHNR and FQNEAQ (reference sequence). The CDR3 covers 11 residues. V dropped 11 bases and J dropped 10; count of bases not matched to a gene: 6. In DNA, the CDR3 is TGTGCCGGGGACAGGGATGGGGAGCAGTTCTTC. Translation gives CAGDRDGEQFF.

The chain links TRBV10-3 to TRBJ1-2; the D gene is possibly TRBD1 (6 bases). V lost 3 bases and J 8 bases, leaving 16 bases between the germline ends. The CDR3 spans 14 residues. The germline V gene encodes CDR1 ENHRY and CDR2 SYGVKD. The CDR3 nucleotides are TGTGCCATCAGTGACCCCAACCCCGGACAGGGCTACACCTTC. The encoded protein is CAISDPNPGQGYTF.

This clonotype was observed a handful of times. The chain carries TRBV7-9 and TRBJ1-1; D is perhaps TRBD1 (6 bases). This CDR3 is 15 amino acids long. Between the trimmed V and J ends, which lost 1 base and 5 bases, there was a span of 14 bases. Looked up from germline, CDR1 is SEHNR and CDR2 is FQNEAQ (reference sequence). CDR3 nucleotide sequence: TGTGCCAGCAGCTTAGATCGGGGGCAGGAGACTGAAGCTTTCTTT. Translated: CASSLDRGQETEAFF.

The chain links TRBV7-2 to TRBJ1-6; D remains ambiguous. This CDR3 comprises 13 residues. V dropped 5 bases and J dropped 8 bases, with 10 bases sitting between them. Per germline, CDR1 SGHTA and CDR2 FQGNSA. In DNA form, the CDR3 reads TGTGCCAGCAGCCCCACAAGGGATTCACCCCTCCACTTT. Encoded protein: CASSPTRDSPLHF.

This clonotype was detected a few times. Here the CDR3 reads CASSRDRANSYEQYV. The DNA for the CDR3 is TGTGCCAGCAGCCGTGACAGGGCTAACTCCTACGAGCAGTACGTC. This sequence joins TRBV6-5 and TRBJ2-7; 7 nucleotides align to TRBD1. V lost 6 bases and J lost 0; bases outside the gene matches: 8. From germline, CDR1 is MNHEY and CDR2 SVGAGI. The CDR3 is made up of 15 amino acids.

The table lists this clonotype with a few counts. The CDR3 nucleotides are TGTGCCAGCAGTTTACGTACAGGGGTTCCTGGGGCCAACGTCCTGACTTTC. This codes for CASSLRTGVPGANVLTF. The V gene is TRBV28, the J gene TRBJ2-6; TRBD1 aligns across 7 bases. The CDR3 sequence is 17 residues long. V was pared by 2 bases and J by 2 bases, with 6 bases of the junction left unmatched. Germline CDR1 reads MDHEN; CDR2 reads SYDVKM.

This clonotype was seen many times. The chain is built from TRBV5-1 and TRBJ2-3; D is unresolved. Per the germline V gene, CDR1 is SGHRS and CDR2 is YFSETQ. The V gene lost 0 bases and the J gene lost 4 bases, with 3 bases spanning the gap. The CDR3 contains 12 residues. The CDR3 bases are TGCGCCAGCAGCTTGGAGTCAGATACGCAGTATTTT. It is translated as CASSLESDTQYF.

Of note for this clonotype: One end of the junction does not line up with germline, which may come from a read error. V gene TRBV20-1 combines with J gene TRBJ1-2, with unresolved D. The germline V gene has CDR1 DFQATT and CDR2 SNEGSKA (reference sequence). The CDR3 runs to 11 residues. CDR3 in DNA: TGCAGTGCTAGATTACTGGCGGGGAGTGCATTC. It translates to CSARLLAGSAF.

The chain couples TRBV4-3 to TRBJ2-2; TRBD2 matches at 10 bases. Germline values: CDR1 LGHNA, CDR2 YSLEER. The CDR3 is 19 amino acids. V dropped 1 base and J dropped 5; count of bases not matched to a gene: 13. The CDR3 protein is CASSQALSGLAGETGELFF. CDR3 DNA: TGCGCCAGCAGCCAAGCCTTATCAGGGCTAGCGGGGGAGACCGGGGAGCTGTTTTTT.

This clonotype has only a few counts. The chain uses TRBV4-3 and TRBJ2-3; D possibly matches TRBD1 or TRBD2 (5 bases each). The CDR3 length is 16 residues. Per the germline V gene, CDR1 is LGHNA and CDR2 is YSLEER. V lost 1 base and J 0 bases, leaving 11 bases between the germline ends. The CDR3 protein is CASSQGRGSSTDTQYF. The CDR3 DNA follows: TGCGCCAGCAGCCAAGGTCGGGGCTCCAGCACAGATACGCAGTATTTT.

Only a few counts were recorded for this clonotype. V gene TRBV19 combines with J gene TRBJ2-7; maybe TRBD1 (6 bases). The germline gives CDR1 LNHDA, CDR2 SQIVND (reference sequence). V gave up 6 bases and J gave up 5 bases, with 17 bases separating them. CDR3 size: 14 residues. CDR3 sequence: CASRGARGADEQYF. Written as DNA, the CDR3 is TGTGCCAGTAGGGGGGCAAGGGGAGCGGACGAGCAGTACTTC.

The rearrangement joins TRBV12-5 to TRBJ1-6; no clear D. V lost 5 bases and J 14 bases, leaving 13 bases between the germline ends. Germline-derived CDR1 and CDR2 are LGHNT and FRNRAP. The CDR3 consists of 12 residues. CDR3 bases: TGTGCTAGTGGTACAACGGGAAGATCCCTCCACTTT. The encoded protein is CASGTTGRSLHF.

The chain couples TRBV10-1 to TRBJ2-1; D is undetermined. CDR3 length: 14 residues. V lost 4 bases to trimming and J lost 6 bases, with 13 bases between them. Germline lookup yields CDR1 WNHNN and CDR2 SYGVQD (reference sequence). The DNA for the CDR3 is TGCGCCAGCAGTGGGGCAGCACTGGGCAATGAGCAGTTCTTC. Residues: CASSGAALGNEQFF.

V is TRBV15 and J is TRBJ2-1, with 9 bases matching TRBD2. Per germline, CDR1 LNHNV and CDR2 YYDKDF (reference sequence). This CDR3 comprises 14 residues. The V and J ends lost 1 base and 13 bases, in that order; junction bases with no gene match: 8. CDR3 region: CATSRVGGGAIQFF. CDR3 coding DNA: TGTGCCACCAGCAGAGTCGGCGGGGGGGCGATTCAGTTCTTC.

This clonotype was seen a few times. This sequence joins TRBV5-1 and TRBJ2-7; 10 bases are shared with TRBD2. Looked up from germline, CDR1 is SGHRS and CDR2 is YFSETQ. This CDR3 has 14 residues. Unmatched junction bases numbered 6, after V lost 4 bases and J lost 5 bases. In DNA form, the CDR3 reads TGCGCCAGCAGCGATAGCGGGGGGTTCCACGAGCAGTACGTC. It encodes CASSDSGGFHEQYV.

This clonotype was seen repeatedly, ten times or more. J is TRBJ2-7 and V is TRBV15; D perhaps matches TRBD1 (6 bases). This CDR3 has 15 amino acids. Germline CDR1 is LNHNV and CDR2 is YYDKDF (reference sequence). Deletions cut 0 bases from V and 5 bases from J, with 14 bases between. The CDR3 loop reads CATSRDKTGINEQYV. The DNA for the CDR3 is TGTGCCACCAGCAGAGATAAAACAGGGATTAACGAGCAGTACGTC.

This clonotype came up many times. The J gene is TRBJ1-5, the V gene TRBV6-4; 7 bases are a match to TRBD1. The junction had 12 bases not matched to a gene; V was cut back by 6 bases and J by 7 bases. This CDR3 is 15 amino acids long. The germline gives CDR1 MRHNA, CDR2 SNTAGT. The CDR3 loop is CASSPSGAGGQPQHF. Written as DNA, the CDR3 is TGTGCCAGCAGCCCCTCAGGGGCAGGGGGGCAGCCCCAGCATTTT.

This clonotype was picked up a small number of times. V gene TRBV7-2 combines with J gene TRBJ1-1, with D possibly being TRBD1 (6 bases). CDR1 is SGHTA, CDR2 FQGNSA, per germline. Trimming removed 3 bases from V and 1 base from J, with 12 bases in between. CDR3 length: 15 amino acids. CDR3 in DNA: TGTGCCAGCAGCTTTTCCAGGGGAGCGAACACTGAAGCTTTCTTT. Residues: CASSFSRGANTEAFF.